One sample yielded the 23 T cell receptor beta chains listed below, sequenced in a study of shared clonotypes between healthy human individuals. Method: immunoSEQ multiplex PCR; TCRdb's copy keeps in-frame clones and lacks some. Of hundreds of thousands of clones in the sample, about 95% were seen once. As defined, naive CD8 cells were CD45RO-negative and positively selected for CCR7, with terminally differentiated effector memory CD45RA+ cells excluded. What was sequenced was naive CD8+ T cells sorted from blood. The receptors shown here come from a woman in her thirties in good health.

The chain recombines TRBV7-6 with TRBJ2-5; TRBD1 matches 10 bases. The DNA end favors TRBJ2-7, so the J call may be wrong. The CDR3 loop spans 15 amino acids. The germline V gene has CDR1 SGHVS and CDR2 FNYEAQ. The CDR3 coding sequence is TGTGCCAGCAGCTTAGTGGGGACAGGGGTCGACGAGCAGTACTTC. Its translation is CASSLVGTGVDEQYF.

The CDR3 sequence: CASSTFERLEYNEQFF. Written as DNA, the CDR3 is TGTGCCAGCAGCACATTCGAGAGACTAGAGTACAATGAGCAGTTCTTC. V and J are TRBV11-2 and TRBJ2-1, with D maybe TRBD2 (6 bases). The V end lost 5 bases, the J end lost 4 bases, and 18 bases lay between the germline ends. CDR1 SGHAT and CDR2 FQNNGV come from the germline V gene. This CDR3 spans 16 amino acids.

This clone occurred once. V usage is TRBV7-9 and J usage is TRBJ2-1, with TRBD1 matching over 7 bases. Germline V CDR1 and CDR2: SEHNR, FQNEAQ (reference sequence). The CDR3 spans 16 residues. V trimming: 1 base; J trimming: 1 base; junction bases outside the gene matches: 4. DNA of the CDR3: TGTGCCAGCAGCTTAGGCGAGACAGGGTCCTACAATGAGCAGTTCTTC. It translates to CASSLGETGSYNEQFF.

This rearrangement joins TRBV27 to TRBJ2-2; D may correspond to TRBD1 or TRBD2 (5 bases each). Trimming took 5 bases from V and 6 from J, leaving 16 bases between them. The CDR3 has 15 amino acids. Looked up from germline, CDR1 is MNHEY and CDR2 is SMNVEV (reference sequence). The CDR3 is CASSPTGPRAGELFF. CDR3 in DNA: TGTGCCAGCAGTCCCACGGGACCCAGGGCCGGGGAGCTGTTTTTT.

The rearrangement uses TRBV7-3 and TRBJ2-2, with D possibly matching TRBD1 (6 bases). This CDR3 has 15 residues. Germline values: CDR1 SGHTA, CDR2 FQGTGA. The ends were cut back, 5 bases at V and 1 base at J, with 11 bases in the middle. The CDR3 DNA reads TGTGCCAGCAGCCCCCGGGACAAGAACACCGGGGAGCTGTTTTTT. This translates into CASSPRDKNTGELFF.

This rearrangement joins TRBV28 to TRBJ2-1; D is uncertain. In germline, CDR1 is MDHEN, CDR2 SYDVKM. V was cut by 3 bases and J by 2 bases, with 8 bases left in between. This CDR3 is built from 14 residues. The CDR3, as DNA: TGTGCCAGCAGTTTTGGCCTGACCTACAATGAGCAGTTCTTC. Translated, it gives CASSFGLTYNEQFF.

This sequence joins TRBV19 and TRBJ1-1; D not certain. Germline assignment: CDR1 LNHDA and CDR2 SQIVND (reference sequence). V lost 6 bases to trimming and J lost 5 bases, with 13 bases between them. The CDR3 length is 13 residues. The CDR3 DNA is TGTGCCAGTAGAACTATTGGTGTGACTGAAGCTTTCTTT. This encodes CASRTIGVTEAFF. The entire variable domain, with the rest obtained from reference TRBV19 and TRBJ1-1, is as follows: DGGITQSPKYLFRKEGQNVTLSCEQNLNHDAMYWYRQDPGQGLRLIYYSQIVNDFQKGDIAEGYSVSREKKESFPLTVTSAQKNPTAFYLCASRTIGVTEAFFGQGTRLTVV.

CDR3 bases: TGTGCCAGCAGTTTATTGGGGGGAGGCGAGCAGTACTTC. It codes for CASSLLGGGEQYF. V and J are TRBV27 and TRBJ2-7; weak D call: TRBD2 (6 bases). Germline V CDR1 and CDR2: MNHEY, SMNVEV (reference sequence). V shed 1 base and J shed 6 bases, with 10 bases lying between them. The CDR3 runs to 13 residues.

The chain couples TRBV28 to TRBJ1-6; a weak D match, TRBD1 (6 bases). CDR1 and CDR2 (germline): MDHEN, SYDVKM. The CDR3 is 14 residues long. V was shortened by 10 bases and J by 5 bases, with 15 bases between the two germline ends. The CDR3 DNA sequence: TGTGCCACCGATCCACAGGGAGATAATTCACCCCTCCACTTT. Translation gives CATDPQGDNSPLHF.

This clone was counted a single time. This chain uses TRBV27 with TRBJ2-3, with TRBD2 matching over 7 bases. The CDR3 extends over 17 amino acids. Germline CDR1 MNHEY, CDR2 SMNVEV (reference sequence). Trimming cost V 2 bases and J 4 bases; bases outside gene matches: 12. In DNA, the CDR3 is TGTGCCAGCAGTTTACGATCGAGGGAGGGCCCCGCAGATACGCAGTATTTT. It specifies CASSLRSREGPADTQYF.

With regard to this clone: This specimen includes other DNA sequences encoding the same CDR3. The genes are TRBV7-9 and TRBJ1-5, with 7 bases that match TRBD1. Germline V gives CDR1 SEHNR, CDR2 FQNEAQ (reference sequence). This CDR3 comprises 15 residues. With V trimmed by 1 base and J by 4 bases, 4 bases remained unmatched. As DNA, the CDR3 is TGTGCCAGCAGCTTAGAAGGGACAGATAATCAGCCCCAGCATTTT. It is translated as CASSLEGTDNQPQHF.

This sequence joins TRBV9 and TRBJ2-3, with 8 bases fitting TRBD2. The CDR3 is 17 residues long. With V trimmed by 3 bases and J by 4 bases, 13 bases remained unmatched. Germline V CDR1 and CDR2: SGDLS, YYNGEE. The CDR3 spells CASSAAVSGILADTQYF. CDR3 sequence (DNA): TGTGCCAGCAGCGCCGCGGTTAGCGGGATTTTGGCAGATACGCAGTATTTT.

The V and J genes are TRBV6-1 and TRBJ2-7, with D possibly being TRBD1 or TRBD2 (5 bases each). This CDR3 is 14 amino acids long. Germline values: CDR1 MNHNS, CDR2 SASEGT. The V gene lost 8 bases and the J gene lost 0 bases, with 14 bases spanning the gap. CDR3 DNA: TGTGCCAGCGGGGGTCAGCTGAGCTCCTACGAGCAGTACTTC. This sequence encodes CASGGQLSSYEQYF.

This sequence joins TRBV7-2 and TRBJ2-7, with D possibly matching TRBD2 (5 bases). V lost 1 base, J lost 0 bases, and 10 bases lay in between. The CDR3 consists of 15 residues. Germline V gene data show CDR1 as SGHTA and CDR2 as FQGNSA. The chain's CDR3 is CASSLGAGSSYEQYF. In DNA form, the CDR3 reads TGTGCCAGCAGCTTAGGGGCGGGTAGCTCCTACGAGCAGTACTTC.

The chain is built from TRBV10-1 and TRBJ2-3, with 7 positions matching TRBD1. The CDR3 has 16 amino acids. Germline V CDR1 and CDR2: WNHNN, SYGVQD (reference sequence). Germline trimming cut 3 bases from V and 4 bases from J; bases unmatched to any gene: 10. The CDR3 nucleotides read TGCGCCAGCAGTGAAGAGACAGGGAATCTTCCAGATACGCAGTATTTT. Residues: CASSEETGNLPDTQYF.

The chain is built from TRBV6-5 and TRBJ2-5; a possible D gene is TRBD2 (5 bases). CDR1 MNHEY and CDR2 SVGAGI come from the germline V gene. V lost 2 bases to trimming and J lost 5 bases, with 12 bases between them. The CDR3 spans 14 residues. The CDR3, as DNA: TGTGCCAGCAGTTACGGAAGCGGCGGGGAGACCCAGTACTTC. Residues: CASSYGSGGETQYF.

The chain joins TRBV6-5 to TRBJ2-5; no clear D. TRBJ2-7 matches the DNA end more closely, so the J call is doubtful. The CDR3 has 13 amino acids. CDR1 is MNHEY and CDR2 is SVGAGI in the germline V gene. The CDR3 DNA is TGTGCCAGCAGTTACGGTGGACGGAACGAGCAGTACTTC. It encodes CASSYGGRNEQYF.

The rearrangement links TRBV27 to TRBJ1-1; D remains ambiguous. The CDR3 loop spans 13 amino acids. Germline loops: CDR1 MNHEY, CDR2 SMNVEV (reference sequence). With 3 bases removed from V and 0 bases from J, the gap between germline ends came to 5 bases. The CDR3 sequence is CASSLQMNTEAFF. In nucleotides, the CDR3 is TGTGCCAGCAGTTTGCAGATGAACACTGAAGCTTTCTTT.

The chain links TRBV19 to TRBJ2-7, with 7 bases fitting TRBD2. J was trimmed by 2 bases and V by 1 base; bases with no gene match: 5. This CDR3 is 15 amino acids long. From germline, CDR1 is LNHDA and CDR2 SQIVND (reference sequence). The CDR3 reads CASSIVGGGTYEQYF. CDR3 coding DNA: TGTGCCAGTAGTATAGTCGGCGGGGGTACCTACGAGCAGTACTTC.

J is TRBJ2-7 and V is TRBV19, with 9 bases identical to TRBD1. CDR3 length equals 15 residues. The V and J ends lost 1 base and 1 base, in that order; junction bases with no gene match: 2. Germline values: CDR1 LNHDA, CDR2 SQIVND (reference sequence). The CDR3 nucleotides read TGTGCCAGTAGTATAGGACAGGGGGAGTCCTACGAGCAGTACTTC. The encoded protein is CASSIGQGESYEQYF.

The CDR3 loop reads CASSPQGWGYTF. The CDR3 region has the DNA TGTGCCAGCAGCCCCCAGGGGTGGGGCTACACCTTC. The gene calls are TRBV5-4 and TRBJ1-2, with a tentative D call TRBD1 (6 bases). The CDR3 length is 12 residues. Trimming stripped 4 bases from V and 8 bases from J, with 12 bases between. In germline, CDR1 is SGHNT, CDR2 YYREEE (reference sequence).

The rearrangement links TRBV28 to TRBJ2-7; TRBD1 agrees at 9 bases. The CDR3 runs 16 residues. The germline gives CDR1 MDHEN, CDR2 SYDVKM. Losses at the gene ends were 4 bases for V and 3 bases for J; bases not matched to a gene: 10. The CDR3 DNA is TGTGCCAGCAGTTCCCGCACCGGGACAGGGTACTACGAGCAGTACTTC. It encodes CASSSRTGTGYYEQYF.

As concerns this clone: Other DNA sequences in the sample encode the same CDR3. The chain uses TRBV7-2 and TRBJ2-3; the D gene is possibly TRBD2 (5 bases). The CDR3 consists of 15 residues. V gave up 0 bases and J gave up 0 bases, with 7 bases separating them. CDR1 and CDR2 from the germline V gene are SGHTA and FQGNSA. The CDR3 DNA reads TGTGCCAGCAGCTTAGCGACGGGGAGCACAGATACGCAGTATTTT. It yields the protein CASSLATGSTDTQYF.